This entry lists 8 T cell receptor beta chains sequenced from one sample in a study of blood T cell repertoires in COVID-19. Produced via immunoSEQ multiplex PCR; TCRdb's table is partial and in-frame only. The top ten hold approximately 1.9% of the sample, which has fewer than 250,000 clones, approximately 80% seen once. The sequenced material came from peripheral blood. The receptor set was obtained from a woman of 80 years or more with acute or convalescent COVID-19.

This clone was recorded a few times. The J gene is TRBJ1-5, the V gene TRBV25-1; a weak D match, TRBD1 (6 bases). The germline CDR1 and CDR2 sequences are MGHDK and SYGVNS. The CDR3 has 16 residues. With 1 base removed from V and 2 bases from J, the gap between germline ends came to 12 bases. The CDR3, as DNA: TGTGCCAGCAGTGAATCCAGGGGAATAGGCAATCAGCCCCAGCATTTT. This gives the protein CASSESRGIGNQPQHF.

V gene TRBV24-1 combines with J gene TRBJ2-1; TRBD1 might be the D (6 bases). Per the germline V gene, CDR1 is KGHDR and CDR2 is SFDVKD. Between the trimmed V and J ends, which lost 5 bases and 8 bases, there was a span of 12 bases. This CDR3 is 13 amino acids long. CDR3 nucleotide sequence: TGTGCCACCAGTGCCCAGGGGTTCGATGAGCAGTTCTTC. As protein: CATSAQGFDEQFF.

The rearrangement joins TRBV15 to TRBJ2-1; perhaps TRBD1 as D (6 bases). In germline, CDR1 is LNHNV, CDR2 YYDKDF (reference sequence). This CDR3 has 13 amino acids. Between the trimmed V and J ends, which lost 0 bases and 15 bases, there was a span of 15 bases. The CDR3 DNA follows: TGTGCCACCAGCAGAGATCAGGACAGTCTCGGGTTCTTC. This encodes CATSRDQDSLGFF.

As for this clone: The same CDR3 arises from other DNA sequences in this sample as well. This chain uses TRBV14 with TRBJ2-7; the D gene is possibly TRBD2 (6 bases). Looked up from germline, CDR1 is SGHDN and CDR2 is FVKESK. Trimming cost V 4 bases and J 1 base, with 11 bases left between them. This CDR3 has 14 amino acids. CDR3 bases: TGTGCCAGCAGCCCCCGGGGAGGTTCCTACGAGCAGTACTTC. It codes for CASSPRGGSYEQYF.

The genes are TRBV20-1 and TRBJ1-2, with D perhaps TRBD1 (5 bases). The CDR3 runs 12 residues. In germline, CDR1 is DFQATT, CDR2 SNEGSKA (reference sequence). Trimming left V 3 bases short and J 4 bases short, with 9 bases between. The CDR3 loop reads CSASRGSYGYTF. The CDR3 DNA reads TGCAGTGCTAGTCGGGGGAGCTATGGCTACACCTTC.

The V and J genes are TRBV5-1 and TRBJ2-7, with TRBD1 identical over 11 bases. The V and J ends lost 0 bases and 4 bases, in that order; junction bases with no gene match: 0. CDR1 and CDR2 from the germline V gene are SGHRS and YFSETQ. The CDR3 runs 14 residues. The CDR3 DNA follows: TGCGCCAGCAGCTTGGGGGACAGGGGGTACGAGCAGTACTTC. Amino acids: CASSLGDRGYEQYF. Full variable domain (rest looked up from reference TRBV5-1 and TRBJ2-7): KAGVTQTPRYLIKTRGQQVTLSCSPISGHRSVSWYQQTPGQGLQFLFEYFSETQRNKGNFPGRFSGRQFSNSRSEMNVSTLELGDSALYLCASSLGDRGYEQYFGPGTRLTVT.

The chain recombines TRBV9 with TRBJ2-7, with TRBD2 matching 7 bases. The CDR3 consists of 14 residues. The V segment lost 4 bases and the J segment 2 bases; nucleotides outside the gene matches: 6. Germline CDR1 reads SGDLS; CDR2 reads YYNGEE. Here the CDR3 DNA reads TGTGCCAGCAGCTTCGGACTAGAGCCCTACGAGCAGTACTTC. Amino acid sequence: CASSFGLEPYEQYF.

The chain is built from TRBV7-6 and TRBJ2-2; 8 bases line up with TRBD1. The CDR3 runs to 16 residues. With 1 base clipped from V and 4 bases from J, the junction kept 5 bases outside the gene matches. From germline, CDR1 is SGHVS and CDR2 FNYEAQ. The CDR3 reads CASSLGQGTVTGELFF. The CDR3 nucleotides read TGTGCCAGCAGCTTAGGACAGGGGACAGTCACCGGGGAGCTGTTTTTT.